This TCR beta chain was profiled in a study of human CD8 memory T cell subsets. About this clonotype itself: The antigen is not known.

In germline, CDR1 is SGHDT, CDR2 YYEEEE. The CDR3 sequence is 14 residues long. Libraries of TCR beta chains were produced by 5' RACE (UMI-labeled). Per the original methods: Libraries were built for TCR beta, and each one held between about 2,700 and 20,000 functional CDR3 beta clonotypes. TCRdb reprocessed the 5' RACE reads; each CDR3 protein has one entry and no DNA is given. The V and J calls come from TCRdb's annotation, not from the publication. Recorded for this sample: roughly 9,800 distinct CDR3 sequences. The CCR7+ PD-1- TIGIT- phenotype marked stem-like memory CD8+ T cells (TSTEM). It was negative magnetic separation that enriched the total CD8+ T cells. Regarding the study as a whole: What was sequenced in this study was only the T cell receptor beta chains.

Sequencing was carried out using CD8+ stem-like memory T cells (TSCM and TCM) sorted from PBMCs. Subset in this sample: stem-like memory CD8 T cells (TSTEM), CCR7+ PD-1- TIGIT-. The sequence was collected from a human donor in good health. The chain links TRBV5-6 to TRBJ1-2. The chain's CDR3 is CASSLYGENYGYTF.